This record covers a single T cell receptor beta chain. The antigen remains unidentified. The ends were cut back, 4 bases at V and 4 bases at J, with 13 bases in the middle. This CDR3 is built from 14 residues. Germline assignment: CDR1 MNHEY and CDR2 SVGAGI. The data originate from a study of cytomegalovirus exposure and HLA in healthy donors. Study-wide points: About 150 TCR beta chains were listed as cytomegalovirus-associated.

With 60 Vbeta and 13 Jbeta primers, the PCR was carried out. Produced via immunoSEQ multiplex PCR; TCRdb's table is partial and in-frame only. This table holds fewer than 250,000 clones, 60% to 80% found once. This clonotype was sampled from a woman under 40 in good health and CMV-seronegative. Sequenced input: PBMCs. The chain employs TRBV6-5 and TRBJ1-2; maybe TRBD1 (5 bases). The CDR3, as DNA: TGTGCCAGCAGTTCAACGGCAGGGCGCTATGGCTACACCTTC. Protein sequence: CASSSTAGRYGYTF.